This T cell receptor beta chain appears in the sequencing data of a study of T cell clones after liver transplantation (dated by TCRdb to between 2018 and 2020). In the study overall: Samples were obtained from ITN030ST, a randomized trial in which withdrawal of immunosuppression was attempted within 2 years of liver transplantation. Of the eight recipients, a few were HCV-positive, while the remaining recipients had been transplanted for non-autoimmune, non-viral indications. After a pre-transplant mixed lymphocyte reaction, TCRbeta sequencing was used to pinpoint donor-reactive T cell clones, which were subsequently tracked in post-transplant blood. The study cohort included 8 liver transplant recipients, of whom 3 were classified as tolerant and 5 as non-tolerant. Third party-reactive TCRbeta sequences were also identified from pre-transplant MLRs to serve as an antigen-independent comparator for donor-reactive sequences. Tolerance was defined as complete withdrawal of immunosuppression for at least one year without a rise in liver enzymes beyond twice the upper limit of normal. The subjects received no induction therapy and were kept on standard immunosuppression until randomization at 12-24 months post-transplant. Blood samples were collected pre-transplant, pre-randomization before withdrawal, and post-randomization after either complete withdrawal or failed withdrawal. General study outcomes and caveats: Low numbers of available donor cells limited the measurable donor-reactive repertoire in two subjects. When repertoire turnover was accounted for, significantly reduced detection of donor-reactive sequences was found in 7 of 8 subjects for CD4 and in 8 of 8 subjects for CD8. Donor-reactive sequences decreased more than third party-reactive sequences, which suggests partial antigen-specific deletion that was not related to withdrawal success. Conclusions were preliminary, limited by small, heterogeneous patient numbers and non-standardized post-transplant time points. A significant post-transplant decrease in circulating donor-reactive CD4 TCRbeta sequences was observed in most of the 8 subjects, irrespective of tolerance or HCV status. Because no allograft tissue specimens were available, donor-reactive T cells may have migrated into the graft instead of being deleted.

Worth noting for this clone: What this receptor recognizes is not known. Within one base of it there is no much larger clone, and no base qualities were kept.

Unstimulated PBMCs, after thawing, were stained for CD3, CD4 and CD8 and then FACS-sorted into CD3+CD4+ and CD3+CD8+ populations. All 8 studied subjects were randomized to immunosuppression withdrawal. The Qiagen DNeasy Blood and Tissue Kit was used for genomic DNA isolation. Frozen genomic DNA underwent high-throughput TCRbeta CDR3 sequencing by immunoSEQ, including PCR amplification, mapping, bias correction and internal controls. On the authors' methods: Productive rearrangements were retained, and unique TCRbeta sequences were defined by the CDR3 nucleotide sequence together with the V and J gene. For a sequence to be called donor-reactive, it needed a frequency of at least 0.01% and at least 5-fold expansion in CFSE-low cells compared with unstimulated pre-transplant cells. Minimum frequency thresholds were set for each subject based on the unstimulated sample with the lowest template count, ensuring at least 90% detection power. Jensen-Shannon divergence between the top 1000 TCRbeta sequences post-transplant and pre-transplant was used to measure repertoire turnover. Two-sided Fisher's exact tests were used to test for changes in the detection of donor-reactive sequences. Drawn from immuneACCESS, this table holds only the in-frame rearrangements with V and J called that TCRdb kept. Clones are partly lost; checked studies trace under half to an unresolved V gene and leave the rest unexplained. The V and J calls and the clone size are those of that table, but D and trimming were determined from the DNA. This sample lists roughly 16,000 clones; around 82% were detected once. The top ten constitute approximately 32% of the sample.

The source was CD8+ T cells from blood, collected 48 months after liver transplant. The TCR was taken from a human patient who received a liver transplant. After a transplant, the donor of the graft may account for some T cells.

The nucleotides are TGTGCCAGCAGTTTTAAGGGGAGTAATGAAAAACTGTTTTTT. Translation gives CASSFKGSNEKLFF. The chain is assembled from TRBV27 and TRBJ1-4; the D gene is possibly TRBD1, with 5 bases matching. Trimming at the junction amounts to 3 bases on V and 4 bases on J, and the germline ends lie 9 bases apart. As encoded in the germline V gene (reference sequence), CDR1 is MNHEY while CDR2 is SMNVEV. Inclusive of the bounding cysteine and phenylalanine, the CDR3 is 14 residues long. The entry retains the CDR3 DNA only, 42 bases that are in frame from base 1.